One and the same sample provided the 13 T cell receptor beta chains below, sequenced in a study of early T cells in non-severe SARS-CoV-2 infection. MiXCR, applied by TCRdb to the 5' RACE reads, yields one record per CDR3 protein. The sample includes tens of thousands of distinct CDR3 sequences, 9.3% of them seen just once. Specimen: whole blood. Receptors originate from an adult who was a healthcare worker with PCR-confirmed SARS-CoV-2 infection or an uninfected control (not recorded which).

The chain combines TRBV9 with TRBJ2-5; D is possibly TRBD1 (6 bases). V was shortened by 0 bases and J by 4 bases, with 13 bases between the two germline ends. The CDR3 has 15 residues. Germline V gives CDR1 SGDLS, CDR2 YYNGEE. CDR3 residues: CASSVGGQNSETQYF. The DNA for the CDR3 is TGTGCCAGCAGCGTAGGGGGGCAGAACTCAGAGACCCAGTACTTC.

This clonotype turned up a few times. The chain links TRBV7-2 to TRBJ1-1, with unresolved D. The germline V gene encodes CDR1 SGHTA and CDR2 FQGNSA. The CDR3 covers 14 residues. Trimming shortened V by 6 bases and J by 5 bases, and 16 bases separated the two germline ends. This CDR3 reads CASRDPPGITEAFF. CDR3 DNA: TGTGCCAGCAGGGACCCCCCTGGGATTACTGAAGCTTTCTTT.

This clonotype has at least ten counts. This chain joins TRBV7-9 and TRBJ2-3, with D possibly TRBD2 on 7 matching bases. The CDR3 has 15 amino acids. Trimming took 7 bases from V and 5 from J, leaving 19 bases between them. CDR1 and CDR2 (germline): SEHNR, FQNEAQ (reference sequence). CDR3 DNA: TGTGCCAGCACCACGGGGGGCAGGGGAGTAGATACGCAGTATTTT. This translates into CASTTGGRGVDTQYF.

This clonotype showed up many times. The rearrangement links TRBV2 to TRBJ1-1; 7 bases map to TRBD1. CDR1 is SNHLY, CDR2 FYNNEI, per germline. This CDR3 is 15 amino acids long. The V gene end was trimmed by 3 bases and the J gene end by 2 bases; junction bases not matched to a gene: 6. The CDR3 is CASSDEGATNTEAFF. The CDR3 DNA sequence: TGTGCCAGCAGTGACGAGGGGGCGACCAACACTGAAGCTTTCTTT.

The chain recombines TRBV7-9 with TRBJ2-7; TRBD1 matches at 8 bases. Unmatched junction bases numbered 7, after V lost 3 bases and J lost 3 bases. In germline, CDR1 is SEHNR, CDR2 FQNEAQ (reference sequence). This CDR3 comprises 15 residues. In DNA, the CDR3 is TGTGCCAGCAGCTTGACCGGGACAGGAGTCTACGAGCAGTACTTC. The encoded protein is CASSLTGTGVYEQYF.

This clonotype showed up many times. The chain recombines TRBV12-3 or TRBV12-4 with TRBJ1-1; D is unresolved. CDR3 length: 12 amino acids. V was clipped by 5 bases and J by 7 bases, with 11 bases between them. The CDR3 DNA follows: TGTGCCAGCAGTCCTGGACCGCGTGAAGCTTTCTTT. Amino acid sequence: CASSPGPREAFF.

In this sample, this clonotype turned up many times. J is TRBJ2-3 and V is TRBV5-1; D uncertain. CDR1 and CDR2 from the germline V gene are SGHRS and YFSETQ. Between the trimmed V and J ends, which lost 2 bases and 2 bases, there was a span of 15 bases. This CDR3 has 16 residues. The CDR3 sequence: CASSFERPSFTDTQYF. Written as DNA, the CDR3 is TGCGCCAGCAGCTTTGAACGGCCATCATTCACAGATACGCAGTATTTT. Full variable domain (outside the CDR3, taken from reference TRBV5-1 and TRBJ2-3): KAGVTQTPRYLIKTRGQQVTLSCSPISGHRSVSWYQQTPGQGLQFLFEYFSETQRNKGNFPGRFSGRQFSNSRSEMNVSTLELGDSALYLCASSFERPSFTDTQYFGPGTRLTVL.

This clonotype was seen a handful of times. The genes are TRBV7-2 and TRBJ1-1, with 8 bases matching TRBD1. CDR3 length equals 15 residues. The germline V gene has CDR1 SGHTA and CDR2 FQGNSA. V lost 3 bases and J lost 4; bases outside the gene matches: 7. The CDR3 region is CASSLQGASLTEAFF. As DNA, the CDR3 is TGTGCCAGCAGCTTGCAGGGGGCCTCTCTCACTGAAGCTTTCTTT.

This clonotype was observed many times. The CDR3 is CSARNDREGNEKLFF. DNA for the CDR3: TGCAGTGCTAGGAACGACAGGGAGGGGAATGAAAAACTGTTTTTT. The chain carries TRBV20-1 and TRBJ1-4, with 7 positions matching TRBD1. Trimming took 3 bases from V and 5 from J; bases not matched to a gene: 9. There are 15 residues in the CDR3. Germline V gives CDR1 DFQATT, CDR2 SNEGSKA (reference sequence).

This clonotype showed up many times. The chain uses TRBV12-3 or TRBV12-4 and TRBJ1-5; D remains unclear. CDR3 length: 14 residues. V was pared by 2 bases and J by 7 bases, with 12 bases between. This chain's CDR3 is CASSLLRVGQPQHF. DNA of the CDR3: TGTGCCAGCAGTTTATTGAGGGTCGGCCAGCCCCAGCATTTT.

The table lists this clonotype with a few counts. The chain carries TRBV12-5 and TRBJ2-1; 9 nucleotides align to TRBD2. The CDR3 runs 15 residues. V shed 4 bases and J 1 base; nucleotides not matched to a gene: 2. Germline V gene lookup returns CDR1 LGHNT and CDR2 FRNRAP. The CDR3 reads CASGSTSGSYNEQFF. The DNA for the CDR3 is TGTGCTAGTGGTTCGACTAGCGGTTCCTACAATGAGCAGTTCTTC.

This clonotype was counted at least ten times. CDR3 sequence: CSVRQRSTDTQYF. CDR3 nucleotide sequence: TGCAGCGTTCGCCAGCGGAGCACAGATACGCAGTATTTT. This chain links TRBV29-1 with TRBJ2-3; TRBD2 is a possible D gene (5 bases). V was cut by 5 bases and J by 0 bases, with 9 bases left in between. Germline CDR1 and CDR2: SQVTM and ANQGSEA. The CDR3 is 13 residues long.

This clonotype showed up just a few times. V usage is TRBV20-1 and J usage is TRBJ2-1; 9 bases are shared with TRBD2. In germline, CDR1 is DFQATT, CDR2 SNEGSKA (reference sequence). The CDR3 totals 16 residues. V gave up 3 bases and J gave up 2 bases; unmatched junction bases: 8. The CDR3 DNA follows: TGCAGTGCTAGTACCCCTAGCGGGGTCGCCTACAATGAGCAGTTCTTC. It specifies CSASTPSGVAYNEQFF.